The T cell receptor beta chain described here comes from a study of blood T cell repertoires in COVID-19. Background on the study: PBMCs, B-cell-depleted T cells, or T cells were the source of the cDNA or gDNA that made up the material.

CDR1 SGHTA and CDR2 FQGTGA come from the germline V gene. The CDR3 covers 15 residues. Trimming stripped 6 bases from V and 8 bases from J, with 20 bases between. Assay used: immunoSEQ multiplex PCR; TCRdb lists only in-frame clones, some missing. Found here are roughly 300,000 clones, 83% of them singletons; the top ten hold 9.4%. V gene TRBV7-3 combines with J gene TRBJ2-1; a possible D gene is TRBD2 (5 bases). The specimen was peripheral blood. This receptor was obtained from a woman between 50 and 59 years old who had recovered from COVID-19. CDR3 sequence: CASSTTGSVSDEQFF. In nucleotides, the CDR3 is TGTGCCAGCAGTACGACGGGGTCAGTTAGCGATGAGCAGTTCTTC.